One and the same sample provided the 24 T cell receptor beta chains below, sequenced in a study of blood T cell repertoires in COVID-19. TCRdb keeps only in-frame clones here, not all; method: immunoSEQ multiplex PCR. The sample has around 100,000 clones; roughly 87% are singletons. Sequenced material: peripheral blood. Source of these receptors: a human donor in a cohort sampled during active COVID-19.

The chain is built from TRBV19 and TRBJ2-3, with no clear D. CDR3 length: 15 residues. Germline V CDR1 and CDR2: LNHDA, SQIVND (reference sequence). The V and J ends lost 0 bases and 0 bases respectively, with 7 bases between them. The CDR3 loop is CASSIETRSTDTQYF. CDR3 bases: TGTGCCAGTAGTATAGAGACTCGGAGCACAGATACGCAGTATTTT.

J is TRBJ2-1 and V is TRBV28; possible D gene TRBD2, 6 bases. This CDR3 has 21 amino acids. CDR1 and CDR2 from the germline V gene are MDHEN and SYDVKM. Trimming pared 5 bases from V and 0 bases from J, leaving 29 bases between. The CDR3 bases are TGTGCCAGCAGTCCGGATAGCCTTGCGGAGGGCTACCAAAACTCCTACAATGAGCAGTTCTTC. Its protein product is CASSPDSLAEGYQNSYNEQFF.

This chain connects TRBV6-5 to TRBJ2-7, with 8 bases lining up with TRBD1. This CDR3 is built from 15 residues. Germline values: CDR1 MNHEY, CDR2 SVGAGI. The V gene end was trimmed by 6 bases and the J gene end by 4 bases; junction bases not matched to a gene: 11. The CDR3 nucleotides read TGTGCCAGCAGCCATCGACAGGGGACTTCTTACGAGCAGTACTTC. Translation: CASSHRQGTSYEQYF.

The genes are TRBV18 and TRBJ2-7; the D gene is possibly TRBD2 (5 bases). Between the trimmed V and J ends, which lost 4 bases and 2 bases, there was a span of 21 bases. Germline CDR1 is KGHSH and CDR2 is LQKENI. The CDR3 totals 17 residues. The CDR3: CASSRTGGREKAYEQYF. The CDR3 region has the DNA TGTGCCAGCTCACGCACCGGTGGACGGGAAAAAGCCTACGAGCAGTACTTC.

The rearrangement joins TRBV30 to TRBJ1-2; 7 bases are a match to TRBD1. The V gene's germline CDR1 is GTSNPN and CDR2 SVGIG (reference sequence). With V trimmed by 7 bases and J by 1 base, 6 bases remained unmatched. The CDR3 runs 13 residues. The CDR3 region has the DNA TGTGCCTCATCCGGGACAGTTAACTATGGCTACACCTTC. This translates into CASSGTVNYGYTF.

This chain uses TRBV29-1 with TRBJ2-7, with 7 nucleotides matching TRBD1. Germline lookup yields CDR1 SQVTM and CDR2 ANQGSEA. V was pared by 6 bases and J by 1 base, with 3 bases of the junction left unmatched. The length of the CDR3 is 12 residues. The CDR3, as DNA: TGCAGCGTGAGACAGGGATCCTACGAGCAGTACTTC. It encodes CSVRQGSYEQYF.

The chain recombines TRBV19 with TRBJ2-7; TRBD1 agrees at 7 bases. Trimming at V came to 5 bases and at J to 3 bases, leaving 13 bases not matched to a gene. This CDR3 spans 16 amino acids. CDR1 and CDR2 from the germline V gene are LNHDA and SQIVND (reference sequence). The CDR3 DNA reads TGTGCCAGTAGTCCAACATTGACCGGGACAGACTACGAGCAGTACTTC. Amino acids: CASSPTLTGTDYEQYF.

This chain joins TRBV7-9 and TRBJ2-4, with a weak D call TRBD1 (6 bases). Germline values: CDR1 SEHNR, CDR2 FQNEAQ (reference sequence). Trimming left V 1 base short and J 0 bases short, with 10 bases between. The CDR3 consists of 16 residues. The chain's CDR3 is CASSLVSGQAKNIQYF. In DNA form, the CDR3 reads TGTGCCAGCAGCTTAGTATCGGGACAAGCCAAAAACATTCAGTACTTC.

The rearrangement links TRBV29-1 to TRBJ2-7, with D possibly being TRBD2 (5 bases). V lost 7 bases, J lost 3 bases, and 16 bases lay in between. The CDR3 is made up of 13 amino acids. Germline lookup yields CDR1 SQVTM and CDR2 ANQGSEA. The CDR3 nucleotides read TGCAGCGCCTCCACTAGTGGAATCTACGAGCAGTACTTC. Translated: CSASTSGIYEQYF.

This CDR3 is CASSPGRGETQYF. CDR3 DNA: TGTGCCAGCAGCCCCGGGCGGGGAGAGACCCAGTACTTC. The rearrangement links TRBV3-1 (or the pseudogene TRBV3-2) to TRBJ2-5, with D perhaps TRBD2 (6 bases). This CDR3 spans 13 amino acids. V lost 4 bases and J lost 4, with 10 bases in between. Germline CDR1 is LGHDT and CDR2 is YNNKEL (reference sequence).

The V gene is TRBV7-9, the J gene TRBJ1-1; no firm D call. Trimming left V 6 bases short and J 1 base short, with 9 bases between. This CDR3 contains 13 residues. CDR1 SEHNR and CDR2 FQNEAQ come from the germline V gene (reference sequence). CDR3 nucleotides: TGTGCCAGCAGTCGGAGCTCGAACACTGAAGCTTTCTTT. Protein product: CASSRSSNTEAFF.

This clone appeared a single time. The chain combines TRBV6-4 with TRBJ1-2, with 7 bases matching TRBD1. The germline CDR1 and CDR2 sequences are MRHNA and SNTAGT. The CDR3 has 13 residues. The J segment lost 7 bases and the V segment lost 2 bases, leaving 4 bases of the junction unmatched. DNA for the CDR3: TGTGCCAGCAGTGACAGGGGGCTCGGTGGCTACACCTTC. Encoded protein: CASSDRGLGGYTF.

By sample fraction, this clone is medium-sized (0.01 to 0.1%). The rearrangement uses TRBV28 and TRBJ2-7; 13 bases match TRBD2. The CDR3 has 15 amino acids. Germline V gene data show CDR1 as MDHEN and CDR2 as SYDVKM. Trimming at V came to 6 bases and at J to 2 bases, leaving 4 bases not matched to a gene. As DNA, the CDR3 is TGTGCCAGCAGCCTGACTAGCGGGGGGCCCTACGAGCAGTACTTC. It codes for CASSLTSGGPYEQYF.

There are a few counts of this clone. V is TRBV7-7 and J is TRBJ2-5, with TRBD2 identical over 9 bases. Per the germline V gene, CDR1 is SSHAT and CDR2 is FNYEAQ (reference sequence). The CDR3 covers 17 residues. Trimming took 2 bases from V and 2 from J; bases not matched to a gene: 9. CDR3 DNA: TGTGCCAGCAGCTTAAGGGTACCAGCGGGGGGACAAGAGACCCAGTACTTC. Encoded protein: CASSLRVPAGGQETQYF.

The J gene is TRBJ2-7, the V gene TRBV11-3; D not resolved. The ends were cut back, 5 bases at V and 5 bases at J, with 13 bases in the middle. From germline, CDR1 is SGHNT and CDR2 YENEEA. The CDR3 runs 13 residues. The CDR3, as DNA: TGTGCCAGCAGCCCCCGTCGGAGTAACGAGCAGTACTTC. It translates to CASSPRRSNEQYF.

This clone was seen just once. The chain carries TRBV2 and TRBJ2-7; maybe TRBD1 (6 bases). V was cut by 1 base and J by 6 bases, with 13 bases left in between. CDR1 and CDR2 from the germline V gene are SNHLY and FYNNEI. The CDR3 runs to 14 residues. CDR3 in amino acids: CASSEEYSRGEQYF. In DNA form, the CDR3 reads TGTGCCAGCAGTGAAGAGTATTCCAGGGGCGAGCAGTACTTC.

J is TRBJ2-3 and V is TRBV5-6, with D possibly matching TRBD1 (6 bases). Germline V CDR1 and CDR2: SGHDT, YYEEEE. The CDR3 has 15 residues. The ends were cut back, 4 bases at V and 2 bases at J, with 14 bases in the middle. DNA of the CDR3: TGTGCCAGCAGCCCCGAACAGGGAACCACAGATACGCAGTATTTT. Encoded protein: CASSPEQGTTDTQYF.

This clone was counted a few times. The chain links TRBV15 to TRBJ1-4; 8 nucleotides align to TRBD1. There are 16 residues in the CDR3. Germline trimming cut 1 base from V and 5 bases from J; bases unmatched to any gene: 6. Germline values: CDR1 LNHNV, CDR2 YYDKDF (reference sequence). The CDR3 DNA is TGTGCCACCAGCAGAGGTTTCAACAGGGGGAATGAAAAACTGTTTTTT. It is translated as CATSRGFNRGNEKLFF.

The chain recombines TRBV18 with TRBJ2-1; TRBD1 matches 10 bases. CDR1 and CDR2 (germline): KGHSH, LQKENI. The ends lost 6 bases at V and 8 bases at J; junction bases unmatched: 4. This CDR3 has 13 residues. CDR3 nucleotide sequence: TGTGCCAGCTCGACAGGGGGCAGCGATGAGCAGTTCTTC. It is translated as CASSTGGSDEQFF.

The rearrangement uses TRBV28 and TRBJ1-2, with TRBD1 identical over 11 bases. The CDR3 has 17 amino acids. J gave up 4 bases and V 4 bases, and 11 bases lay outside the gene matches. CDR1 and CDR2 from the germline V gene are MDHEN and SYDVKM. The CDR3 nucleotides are TGTGCCAGCAGTTCTTTCGGACAGGGGGCTTTTATCTATGGCTACACCTTC. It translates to CASSSFGQGAFIYGYTF.

The CDR3 DNA is TGTGCCAGCAGCTTGGCCGAGGGTCTTTCCTACGAGCAGTACTTC. It codes for CASSLAEGLSYEQYF. This rearrangement joins TRBV5-5 to TRBJ2-7, with D perhaps matching TRBD2 (5 bases). Germline CDR1 is SGHKS and CDR2 is YYEKEE (reference sequence). The CDR3 has 15 amino acids. The V end lost 0 bases, the J end lost 1 base, and 11 bases lay between the germline ends. Filled out from reference TRBV5-5 and TRBJ2-7, the complete variable domain reads DAGVTQSPTHLIKTRGQQVTLRCSPISGHKSVSWYQQVLGQGPQFIFQYYEKEERGRGNFPDRFSARQFPNYSSELNVNALLLGDSALYLCASSLAEGLSYEQYFGPGTRLTVT.

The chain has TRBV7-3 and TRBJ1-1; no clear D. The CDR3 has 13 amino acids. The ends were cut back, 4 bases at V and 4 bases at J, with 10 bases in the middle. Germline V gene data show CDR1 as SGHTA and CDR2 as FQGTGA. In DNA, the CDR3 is TGTGCCAGCAGCTCCACGGCGGGCACTGAAGCTTTCTTT. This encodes CASSSTAGTEAFF.

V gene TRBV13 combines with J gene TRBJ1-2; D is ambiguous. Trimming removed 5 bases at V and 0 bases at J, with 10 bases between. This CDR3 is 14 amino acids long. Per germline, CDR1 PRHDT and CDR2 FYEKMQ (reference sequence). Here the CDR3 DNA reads TGTGCCAGCAGCCCAGGACTAACTAACTATGGCTACACCTTC. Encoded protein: CASSPGLTNYGYTF. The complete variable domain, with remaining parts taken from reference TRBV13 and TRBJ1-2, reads AAGVIQSPRHLIKEKRETATLKCYPIPRHDTVYWYQQGPGQDPQFLISFYEKMQSDKGSIPDRFSAQQFSDYHSELNMSSLELGDSALYFCASSPGLTNYGYTFGSGTRLTVV.

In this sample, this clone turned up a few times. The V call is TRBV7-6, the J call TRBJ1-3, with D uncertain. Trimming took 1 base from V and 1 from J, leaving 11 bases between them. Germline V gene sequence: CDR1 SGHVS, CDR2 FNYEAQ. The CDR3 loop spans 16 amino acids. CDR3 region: CASSLGGAESGNTIYF. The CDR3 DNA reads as TGTGCCAGCAGCTTAGGAGGCGCCGAGTCTGGAAACACCATATATTTT.